This TCR beta chain stems from a study of T-cell memory formation after mild COVID-19. The CDR3 totals 13 residues. TCRdb called the 5' RACE reads again in MiXCR, with one record for every CDR3 protein. The profile shows 350,000 to 450,000 distinct CDR3 sequences, approximately 27% of them singletons. This clonotype was observed a few times. Sequenced material: PBMCs or a T cell subset sorted from them (not recorded which). The chain carries TRBV21-1 and TRBJ1-1. TRBV21-1 is marked as a pseudogene. The TCR sequence derives from an adult woman who had mild COVID-19 (a few samples of this study predate the infection). Cell type and time point are not known. The CDR3 reads CATPEGLNTEAFF. In nucleotides, the CDR3 is TGTGCCACCCCGGAGGGGCTTAACACTGAAGCTTTCTTT.